Presented here are 19 T cell receptor beta chains from one specimen sequenced in a study of shared clonotypes between healthy human individuals (dated by TCRdb to 2020 to 2021). The method behind the library was the immunoSEQ multiplex PCR assay. Here the immuneACCESS table is served through TCRdb, limited to in-frame sequences with V and J called. Missing clones are a known gap in these copies; in checked studies unresolved V genes cover under half, and the rest lacks a known reason. The sample records more than 2,000,000 clones, approximately 94% of which are singletons. The top ten clonotypes cover 0.11% to 0.15% of the sample. The sequenced sample consisted of naive CD4+ T cells sorted from blood. Explained via the paper, the cell subset or site label denotes: CD45RA+ positively selected. The source is a man in his late teens or twenties in good health.

The genes are TRBV9 and TRBJ2-3, with TRBD2 matching 15 bases. Trimming cost V 4 bases and J 5 bases; bases outside gene matches: 8. Germline V gene sequence: CDR1 SGDLS, CDR2 YYNGEE. This CDR3 has 17 residues. Written as DNA, the CDR3 is TGTGCCAGCAGCTCAAGGACTAGCGGGAGGGCCCTAGATACGCAGTATTTT. Encoded protein: CASSSRTSGRALDTQYF.

The chain is built from TRBV7-9 and TRBJ2-7; unclear D gene. Germline V CDR1 and CDR2: SEHNR, FQNEAQ (reference sequence). The CDR3 runs to 13 residues. Trimming pared 4 bases from V and 1 base from J, leaving 8 bases between. CDR3: CASSSYGSYEQYF. The CDR3 region has the DNA TGTGCCAGCAGCTCGTATGGTTCCTACGAGCAGTACTTC.

This clone was found a few times. The CDR3, as DNA: TGTGCCAGTAGTCAACAGGGTATGAACACTGAAGCTTTCTTT. The encoded protein is CASSQQGMNTEAFF. The rearrangement joins TRBV19 to TRBJ1-1; TRBD1 might be the D (6 bases). Per germline, CDR1 LNHDA and CDR2 SQIVND (reference sequence). V lost 5 bases and J lost 0, with 10 bases in between. The CDR3 spans 14 residues.

The chain recombines TRBV15 with TRBJ2-4, with 7 bases fitting TRBD2. Germline V gene data show CDR1 as LNHNV and CDR2 as YYDKDF (reference sequence). The CDR3 covers 18 residues. Losses at the gene ends were 0 bases for V and 2 bases for J; bases not matched to a gene: 10. The CDR3 nucleotides read TGTGCCACCAGCAGAGATGCCTCAAGCGGGAAGTCCAAAAACATTCAGTACTTC. As protein: CATSRDASSGKSKNIQYF.

The CDR3 sequence is CASSLGLAGGFDNEQFF. For the CDR3, the DNA is TGTGCCAGCAGCTTGGGACTAGCGGGAGGGTTCGACAATGAGCAGTTCTTC. J is TRBJ2-1 and V is TRBV5-4; 14 nucleotides align to TRBD2. The germline V gene has CDR1 SGHNT and CDR2 YYREEE (reference sequence). With V trimmed by 0 bases and J by 5 bases, 4 bases remained unmatched. This CDR3 spans 17 amino acids.

The chain uses TRBV7-8 and TRBJ2-7; D is possibly TRBD2 (6 bases). V shed 5 bases and J shed 0 bases, with 11 bases lying between them. CDR1 and CDR2 from the germline V gene are SGHVS and FQNEAQ. The CDR3 consists of 14 residues. CDR3: CASSPRTTSYEQYF. The CDR3 DNA reads as TGTGCCAGCAGCCCCCGGACTACCTCCTACGAGCAGTACTTC.

As for this clone: Just one base apart from a much larger clone, this may be a read error. The chain employs TRBV11-3 and TRBJ1-1; D not resolved. CDR1 SGHNT and CDR2 YENEEA come from the germline V gene. Trimming cost V 2 bases and J 0 bases, with 4 bases left between them. CDR3 size: 13 residues. The CDR3 DNA follows: TGTGCCAGCAGCTTACAGGTGAACACTGAAGCTTTCTTT. Encoded protein: CASSLQVNTEAFF. Variable domain in full (rest from reference TRBV11-3 and TRBJ1-1): EAGVVQSPRYKIIEKKQPVAFWCNPISGHNTLYWYLQNLGQGPELLIRYENEEAVDDSQLPKDRFSAERLKGVDSTLKIQPAELGDSAVYLCASSLQVNTEAFFGQGTRLTVV.

The chain joins TRBV18 to TRBJ2-7; 7 nucleotides line up with TRBD1. Germline V gene lookup returns CDR1 KGHSH and CDR2 LQKENI. This CDR3 is built from 16 residues. The ends lost 1 base at V and 4 bases at J; junction bases unmatched: 10. The CDR3 protein is CASSPQMGDRDYEQYF. The CDR3 nucleotides read TGTGCCAGCTCACCACAGATGGGAGACAGGGATTACGAGCAGTACTTC.

The CDR3 loop reads CASNTGGANIQYF. As DNA, the CDR3 is TGTGCCAGCAACACAGGGGGGGCGAACATTCAGTACTTC. The chain links TRBV6-5 to TRBJ2-4; D is possibly TRBD1 (8 bases). The germline V and J ends were trimmed by 7 bases and 7 bases, with 14 bases remaining between them. This CDR3 spans 13 amino acids. In germline, CDR1 is MNHEY, CDR2 SVGAGI.

The chain has TRBV7-3 and TRBJ2-7, with D maybe TRBD2 (6 bases). Germline CDR1 reads SGHTA; CDR2 reads FQGTGA. V was shortened by 2 bases and J by 3 bases, with 17 bases between the two germline ends. The CDR3 is made up of 16 amino acids. The CDR3 is CASSLSPFGGDYEQYF. The CDR3 DNA is TGTGCCAGCAGCTTATCTCCCTTTGGCGGGGACTACGAGCAGTACTTC. Full variable domain (remainder filled in from reference TRBV7-3 and TRBJ2-7): GAGVSQTPSNKVTEKGKYVELRCDPISGHTALYWYRQSLGQGPEFLIYFQGTGAADDSGLPNDRFFAVRPEGSVSTLKIQRTERGDSAVYLCASSLSPFGGDYEQYFGPGTRLTVT.

V gene TRBV18 combines with J gene TRBJ2-1, with 10 bases that match TRBD2. This CDR3 is 16 amino acids long. CDR1 is KGHSH, CDR2 LQKENI, per germline. Trimming removed 2 bases from V and 5 bases from J; junction bases left unmatched: 6. The CDR3 DNA is TGTGCCAGCTCACCATCTATCCTAGCGGGGGACAATGAGCAGTTCTTC. Translating it yields CASSPSILAGDNEQFF.

The genes are TRBV6-5 and TRBJ2-3; 11 bases fit TRBD2. Germline V gene lookup returns CDR1 MNHEY and CDR2 SVGAGI. The CDR3 is 15 residues long. Trimming removed 5 bases from V and 7 bases from J; junction bases left unmatched: 8. CDR3 bases: TGTGCCAGCAGTAGGCCAACTAGCGGGAGTAATACGCAGTATTTT. Amino acids: CASSRPTSGSNTQYF.

This sequence joins TRBV19 and TRBJ2-2; perhaps D is TRBD1 or TRBD2 (5 bases each). Trimming stripped 3 bases from V and 6 bases from J, with 14 bases between. This CDR3 is built from 15 residues. CDR1 is LNHDA and CDR2 is SQIVND in the germline V gene (reference sequence). The CDR3 nucleotides are TGTGCCAGTAGTATTCGGACGAGGGGCGCCGGGGAGCTGTTTTTT. It is translated as CASSIRTRGAGELFF.

J is TRBJ2-5 and V is TRBV7-3; D is ambiguous. V was trimmed by 4 bases and J by 4 bases, leaving 19 bases between them. Germline V gene lookup returns CDR1 SGHTA and CDR2 FQGTGA. The CDR3 is 16 residues long. The CDR3 protein is CASSSGPVGNGETQYF. The CDR3, as DNA: TGTGCCAGCAGCTCGGGCCCCGTCGGAAACGGAGAGACCCAGTACTTC.

This rearrangement joins TRBV30 to TRBJ2-4; 9 bases are a match to TRBD1. With 1 base clipped from V and 7 bases from J, the junction kept 5 bases outside the gene matches. Germline CDR1 GTSNPN, CDR2 SVGIG (reference sequence). CDR3 size: 14 residues. CDR3 loop: CAWSGGTGWNIQYF. The DNA of the CDR3 is TGTGCCTGGAGTGGGGGGACAGGGTGGAACATTCAGTACTTC.

The chain joins TRBV15 to TRBJ1-5; no firm D call. The CDR3 extends over 15 amino acids. Deletions cut 1 base from V and 3 bases from J, with 10 bases between. Germline loops: CDR1 LNHNV, CDR2 YYDKDF (reference sequence). The CDR3 nucleotides read TGTGCCACCAGCAGAGTTAAAACCCTCAATCAGCCCCAGCATTTT. The encoded protein is CATSRVKTLNQPQHF.

CDR3 sequence: CATSRGNSGHEQYF. CDR3 in DNA: TGTGCCACCAGCAGAGGTAACTCGGGGCACGAGCAGTACTTC. The chain couples TRBV15 to TRBJ2-7; tentatively, D is TRBD1 or TRBD2 (5 bases each). V was clipped by 1 base and J by 5 bases, with 12 bases between them. Germline V gene data show CDR1 as LNHNV and CDR2 as YYDKDF (reference sequence). The CDR3 loop spans 14 amino acids.

The chain is built from TRBV6-5 and TRBJ1-1, with TRBD1 identical over 8 bases. Germline CDR1 is MNHEY and CDR2 is SVGAGI. The CDR3 runs 12 residues. Trimming at V came to 10 bases and at J to 1 base, leaving 2 bases not matched to a gene. The CDR3 DNA reads TGTGCCATCGGACAGGGGAACACTGAAGCTTTCTTT. This encodes CAIGQGNTEAFF.

The chain employs TRBV11-2 and TRBJ2-5; 13 bases agree with TRBD2. V was pared by 4 bases and J by 4 bases, with 6 bases of the junction left unmatched. Germline-derived CDR1 and CDR2 are SGHAT and FQNNGV. The CDR3 has 16 residues. The CDR3 sequence: CASSSRTSGRRETQYF. CDR3 bases: TGTGCCAGCAGCTCCCGGACTAGCGGGAGACGAGAGACCCAGTACTTC.